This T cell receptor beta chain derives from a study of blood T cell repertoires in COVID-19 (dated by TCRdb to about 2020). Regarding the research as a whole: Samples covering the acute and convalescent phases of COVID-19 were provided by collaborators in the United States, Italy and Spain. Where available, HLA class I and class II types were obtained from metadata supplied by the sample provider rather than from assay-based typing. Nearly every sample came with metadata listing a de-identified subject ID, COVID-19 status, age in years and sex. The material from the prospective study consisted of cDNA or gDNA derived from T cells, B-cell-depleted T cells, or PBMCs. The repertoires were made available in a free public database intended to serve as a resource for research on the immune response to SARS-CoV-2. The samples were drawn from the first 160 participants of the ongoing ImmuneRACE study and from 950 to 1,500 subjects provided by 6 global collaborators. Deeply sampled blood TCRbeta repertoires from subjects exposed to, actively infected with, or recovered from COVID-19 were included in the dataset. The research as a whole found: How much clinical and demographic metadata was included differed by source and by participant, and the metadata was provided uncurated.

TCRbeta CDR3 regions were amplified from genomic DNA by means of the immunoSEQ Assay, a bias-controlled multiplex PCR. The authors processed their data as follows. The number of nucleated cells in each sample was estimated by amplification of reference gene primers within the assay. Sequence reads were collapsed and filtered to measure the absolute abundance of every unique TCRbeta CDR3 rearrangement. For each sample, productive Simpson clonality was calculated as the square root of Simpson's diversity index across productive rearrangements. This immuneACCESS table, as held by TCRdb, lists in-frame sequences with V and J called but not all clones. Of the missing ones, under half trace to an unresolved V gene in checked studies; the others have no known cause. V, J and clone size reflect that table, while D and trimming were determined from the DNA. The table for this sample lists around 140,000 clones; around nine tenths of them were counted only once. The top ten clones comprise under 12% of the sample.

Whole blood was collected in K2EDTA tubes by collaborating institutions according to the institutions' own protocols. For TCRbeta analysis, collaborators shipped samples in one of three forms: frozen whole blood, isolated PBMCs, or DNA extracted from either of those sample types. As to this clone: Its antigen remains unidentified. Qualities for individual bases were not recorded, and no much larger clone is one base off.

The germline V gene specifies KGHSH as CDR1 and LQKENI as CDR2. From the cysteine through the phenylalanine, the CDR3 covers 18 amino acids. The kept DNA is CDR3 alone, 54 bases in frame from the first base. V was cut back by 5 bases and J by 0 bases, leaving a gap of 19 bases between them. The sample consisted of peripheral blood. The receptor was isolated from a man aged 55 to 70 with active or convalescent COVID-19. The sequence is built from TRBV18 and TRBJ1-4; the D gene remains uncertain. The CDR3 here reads CASSYQEPYRATNEKLFF. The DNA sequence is TGTGCCAGCTCATACCAGGAACCTTACCGAGCAACTAATGAAAAACTGTTTTTT. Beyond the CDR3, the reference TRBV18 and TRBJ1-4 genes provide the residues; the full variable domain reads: NAGVMQNPRHLVRRRGQEARLRCSPMKGHSHVYWYRQLPEEGLKFMVYLQKENIIDESGMPKERFSAEFPKEGPSILRIQQVVRGDSAAYFCASSYQEPYRATNEKLFFGSGTQLSVL.